Each of the 20 T cell receptor beta chains below was sequenced from the same sample in a study of T cell responses to AZD1222 COVID-19 vaccine. Sequenced by immunoSEQ multiplex PCR; TCRdb stores in-frame clones only, minus some. The data contain roughly 66,000 clones, roughly 80% of them singletons. Sequences were derived from peripheral blood, sampled on day 0 of AZD1222 vaccination. The origin of the receptors is an adult in good health.

The chain carries TRBV6-5 and TRBJ2-7, with 13 bases fitting TRBD2. With V trimmed by 2 bases and J by 2 bases, 0 bases remained unmatched. Germline V CDR1 and CDR2: MNHEY, SVGAGI. There are 15 residues in the CDR3. Here the CDR3 DNA reads TGTGCCAGCAGTTACACTAGCGGGGGGGCCTACGAGCAGTACTTC. As protein: CASSYTSGGAYEQYF.

This sequence joins TRBV18 and TRBJ2-5; TRBD2 is a possible D gene (5 bases). Between the trimmed V and J ends, which lost 0 bases and 4 bases, there was a span of 12 bases. The CDR3 is 15 residues long. Germline CDR1 and CDR2: KGHSH and LQKENI. CDR3 region: CASSPPDVGRETQYF. The CDR3 region has the DNA TGTGCCAGCTCACCACCGGATGTAGGGAGAGAGACCCAGTACTTC.

This chain connects TRBV6-2 or TRBV6-3 to TRBJ1-5; D perhaps matches TRBD1 (6 bases). There are 18 residues in the CDR3. Germline CDR1 reads MNHEY; CDR2 reads SVGEGT. V lost 6 bases and J 4 bases, leaving 25 bases between the germline ends. CDR3 bases: TGTGCCAGCAGCAAGGGGTCGCTTGGTGTGGGGACAAATCAGCCCCAGCATTTT. Encoded protein: CASSKGSLGVGTNQPQHF.

This chain links TRBV19 with TRBJ1-1; the D gene is possibly TRBD1 (6 bases). This CDR3 has 10 amino acids. CDR1 is LNHDA, CDR2 SQIVND, per germline (reference sequence). V lost 10 bases and J lost 8, with 11 bases in between. CDR3 DNA sequence: TGTGCCACTCTACAGGGAGAAGCTTTCTTT. Protein product: CATLQGEAFF. Full variable domain (missing parts from reference TRBV19 and TRBJ1-1): DGGITQSPKYLFRKEGQNVTLSCEQNLNHDAMYWYRQDPGQGLRLIYYSQIVNDFQKGDIAEGYSVSREKKESFPLTVTSAQKNPTAFYLCATLQGEAFFGQGTRLTVV.

This clone is a singleton in its sample. V usage is TRBV4-1 and J usage is TRBJ2-7; possible D gene TRBD1, 5 bases. Trimming stripped 2 bases from V and 6 bases from J, with 11 bases between. Germline CDR1 and CDR2: MGHRA and YSYEKL. The CDR3 is 13 amino acids. DNA for the CDR3: TGCGCCAGCAGCCAATTCCAGGGAAGCGAGCAGTACTTC. Its protein product is CASSQFQGSEQYF.

This clone came up a few times. CDR3 sequence reads: CASSSDTDNSPLHF. CDR3 bases: TGTGCCAGCAGTTCAGACACAGATAATTCACCCCTCCACTTT. This sequence joins TRBV5-4 and TRBJ1-6; D unclear. The V gene's germline CDR1 is SGHNT and CDR2 YYREEE (reference sequence). Trimming shortened V by 5 bases and J by 5 bases, and 11 bases separated the two germline ends. This CDR3 region has 14 residues.

The chain couples TRBV7-3 to TRBJ2-5; 12 nucleotides align to TRBD1. This CDR3 spans 16 amino acids. J gave up 5 bases and V 5 bases, and 9 bases lay outside the gene matches. Germline V gives CDR1 SGHTA, CDR2 FQGTGA. CDR3 bases: TGTGCCAGCAGCGCCCAGAGGGACAGGGGGCGCGAGACCCAGTACTTC. Its protein is CASSAQRDRGRETQYF.

This chain joins TRBV6-5 and TRBJ1-2; possible D gene TRBD1, 6 bases. V lost 5 bases and J lost 3, with 13 bases in between. The CDR3 is 14 amino acids. Germline V CDR1 and CDR2: MNHEY, SVGAGI. CDR3 in amino acids: CASSLTQGDYGYTF. The CDR3 nucleotides are TGTGCCAGCAGTCTAACACAGGGAGACTATGGCTACACCTTC.

The rearrangement uses TRBV6-1 and TRBJ1-1; D gene uncertain. Germline V gene sequence: CDR1 MNHNS, CDR2 SASEGT. The CDR3 runs to 12 residues. Deletions cut 3 bases from V and 7 bases from J, with 9 bases between. CDR3 DNA: TGTGCCAGCAGTGATGTGCGGGGTGAAGCTTTCTTT. Translated, it gives CASSDVRGEAFF.

V and J are TRBV7-3 and TRBJ2-3; D uncertain. Trimming shortened V by 2 bases and J by 1 base, and 7 bases separated the two germline ends. The CDR3 totals 14 residues. The germline V gene has CDR1 SGHTA and CDR2 FQGTGA. CDR3 loop: CASSLVSGTDTQYF. The DNA for the CDR3 is TGTGCCAGCAGCTTAGTCTCGGGCACAGATACGCAGTATTTT. The variable domain in full, completed from reference TRBV7-3 and TRBJ2-3, reads GAGVSQTPSNKVTEKGKYVELRCDPISGHTALYWYRQSLGQGPEFLIYFQGTGAADDSGLPNDRFFAVRPEGSVSTLKIQRTERGDSAVYLCASSLVSGTDTQYFGPGTRLTVL.

The gene calls are TRBV18 and TRBJ2-7; 9 bases map to TRBD1. CDR1 and CDR2 from the germline V gene are KGHSH and LQKENI. The V segment lost 3 bases and the J segment 5 bases; nucleotides outside the gene matches: 5. The CDR3 extends over 14 amino acids. DNA of the CDR3: TGTGCCAGCTCACCCGGACAGGGGAAAAACGAGCAGTACTTC. Encoded protein: CASSPGQGKNEQYF.

This sequence joins TRBV9 and TRBJ1-3; the D is unclear. The length of the CDR3 is 15 residues. Germline lookup yields CDR1 SGDLS and CDR2 YYNGEE. Trimming took off 4 bases at V and 0 bases at J, with 11 bases between the two ends. CDR3 nucleotide sequence: TGTGCCAGCAGCCGCACGACCAACTCTGGAAACACCATATATTTT. Its protein is CASSRTTNSGNTIYF.

In nucleotides, the CDR3 is TGTGCCAGCAGCTTACTGGACAATGAGCAGTTCTTC. It codes for CASSLLDNEQFF. The V and J genes are TRBV11-3 and TRBJ2-1; D is unresolved. Germline assignment: CDR1 SGHNT and CDR2 YENEEA. This CDR3 is built from 12 residues. V was clipped by 2 bases and J by 5 bases, with 4 bases between them.

This chain uses TRBV28 with TRBJ1-1, with unresolved D. Trimming removed 2 bases at V and 1 base at J, with 2 bases between. The length of the CDR3 is 12 residues. Per germline, CDR1 MDHEN and CDR2 SYDVKM. CDR3 coding DNA: TGTGCCAGCAGTTTAAAGAACACTGAAGCTTTCTTT. Protein product: CASSLKNTEAFF.

The chain carries TRBV7-8 and TRBJ2-7; D might be TRBD1 or TRBD2, each matching 5 bases. Germline assignment: CDR1 SGHVS and CDR2 FQNEAQ. The CDR3 is 15 residues long. The V end was cut by 3 bases, the J end by 6 bases, with 18 bases between. The CDR3 nucleotides are TGTGCCAGCAGCTTGTACTCCGCCGGGGCCGGCGAGCAGTACTTC. Translation gives CASSLYSAGAGEQYF.

This chain uses TRBV6-5 with TRBJ1-6, with D hard to call. Germline V gene sequence: CDR1 MNHEY, CDR2 SVGAGI. The CDR3 runs 15 residues. Trimming cost V 0 bases and J 4 bases, with 7 bases left between them. CDR3 region: CASSYSEPYNSPLHF. CDR3 nucleotides: TGTGCCAGCAGTTACTCAGAACCTTATAATTCACCCCTCCACTTT.

The V and J genes are TRBV7-9 and TRBJ1-5; D is ambiguous. Germline V gene sequence: CDR1 SEHNR, CDR2 FQNEAQ (reference sequence). Trimming cost V 3 bases and J 3 bases, with 3 bases left between them. The length of the CDR3 is 12 residues. The CDR3 nucleotides read TGTGCCAGCAGCTTTTTCAATCAGCCCCAGCATTTT. The encoded protein is CASSFFNQPQHF.

The chain employs TRBV4-2 and TRBJ2-5; the match to TRBD2 covers 11 bases. Germline CDR1 and CDR2: LGHNA and YNFKEQ. This CDR3 contains 16 residues. The trim removed 0 bases at V and 2 bases at J, leaving 2 bases unmatched. The CDR3: CASSQDWTSGQETQYF. The CDR3 nucleotides read TGTGCCAGCAGCCAAGATTGGACTAGCGGGCAAGAGACCCAGTACTTC.

This sequence joins TRBV7-6 and TRBJ1-5; 7 nucleotides agree with TRBD1. Per germline, CDR1 SGHVS and CDR2 FNYEAQ. V lost 5 bases and J lost 5; bases outside the gene matches: 3. The CDR3 has 13 residues. The CDR3 is CASSQDRDQPQHF. The CDR3 coding sequence is TGTGCCAGCAGCCAAGACAGGGATCAGCCCCAGCATTTT.

This clone has only a few counts. The chain has TRBV11-2 and TRBJ2-3; D uncertain. The CDR3 has 14 amino acids. V was cut by 1 base and J by 5 bases, with 10 bases left in between. Germline V gene data show CDR1 as SGHAT and CDR2 as FQNNGV. The CDR3 nucleotides are TGTGCCAGCAGCTTAGGGGGTGGTGGAGATACGCAGTATTTT. Translating it yields CASSLGGGGDTQYF. The full variable domain, with the rest looked up from reference TRBV11-2 and TRBJ2-3, is EAGVAQSPRYKIIEKRQSVAFWCNPISGHATLYWYQQILGQGPKLLIQFQNNGVVDDSQLPKDRFSAERLKGVDSTLKIQPAKLEDSAVYLCASSLGGGGDTQYFGPGTRLTVL.